These 19 T cell receptor beta chains came from one sample sequenced in a study of OX40 agonist ivuxolimab in advanced cancers. The data were produced by immunoSEQ multiplex PCR, yet TCRdb's version contains in-frame clones alone and is incomplete. Seen here are approximately 35,000 clones, about 74% observed once, and the top ten hold approximately 13%. Sample: CD4+ or CD8+ T cells sorted from blood, taken in a trial of the OX40 agonist ivuxolimab. The receptors come from an adult with an advanced solid tumor such as melanoma, head and neck, liver or kidney cancer.

The J gene is TRBJ1-1, the V gene TRBV29-1; D gene unclear. The CDR3 loop spans 8 amino acids. V lost 8 bases, J lost 11 bases, and 9 bases lay in between. Per the germline V gene, CDR1 is SQVTM and CDR2 is ANQGSEA. CDR3 bases: TGCAGCCCCCCTCGCGCTTTCTTT. Amino acid sequence: CSPPRAFF.

The J gene is TRBJ2-7, the V gene TRBV4-1; D remains unclear. CDR3 size: 13 residues. Germline V gives CDR1 MGHRA, CDR2 YSYEKL. Trimming left V 1 base short and J 2 bases short, with 6 bases between. CDR3 DNA sequence: TGCGCCAGCAGCCAAGTAGTCGCCTACGAGCAGTACTTC. Its translation is CASSQVVAYEQYF.

The V gene is TRBV9, the J gene TRBJ2-5; D possibly corresponds to TRBD1 (6 bases). The V end was cut by 4 bases, the J end by 1 base, with 11 bases between. The CDR3 has 14 amino acids. The germline CDR1 and CDR2 sequences are SGDLS and YYNGEE. The CDR3 here is CASSPPGVQETQYF. CDR3 in DNA: TGTGCCAGCAGCCCACCAGGGGTCCAAGAGACCCAGTACTTC.

The chain has TRBV6-5 and TRBJ1-5; D gene ambiguous. This CDR3 has 15 amino acids. Trimming took 5 bases from V and 5 from J, leaving 16 bases between them. Germline CDR1 and CDR2: MNHEY and SVGAGI. This CDR3 reads CASSHLSRRDQPQHF. The CDR3 bases are TGTGCCAGCAGTCACCTATCAAGGAGGGATCAGCCCCAGCATTTT.

The genes are TRBV29-1 and TRBJ1-2; 10 bases are shared with TRBD1. The CDR3 has 13 amino acids. Germline lookup yields CDR1 SQVTM and CDR2 ANQGSEA. J gave up 3 bases and V 7 bases, and 5 bases lay outside the gene matches. The CDR3: CSAAGQGDYGYTF. The DNA for the CDR3 is TGCAGCGCCGCTGGACAGGGGGACTATGGCTACACCTTC. The full variable domain, with the rest looked up from reference TRBV29-1 and TRBJ1-2, is SAVISQKPSRDICQRGTSLTIQCQVDSQVTMMFWYRQQPGQSLTLIATANQGSEATYESGFVIDKFPISRPNLTFSTLTVSNMSPEDSSIYLCSAAGQGDYGYTFGSGTRLTVV.

This clone has only one observation. The chain couples TRBV2 to TRBJ2-7; no firm D call. Trimming took 4 bases from V and 6 from J, leaving 10 bases between them. Per the germline V gene, CDR1 is SNHLY and CDR2 is FYNNEI. CDR3 length equals 12 residues. CDR3 nucleotides: TGTGCCAGCAGTGTACGACCAACCGAGCAGTACGTC. Translating gives CASSVRPTEQYV.

The chain links TRBV6-1 to TRBJ2-5, with D unclear. Deletions cut 4 bases from V and 0 bases from J, with 9 bases between. CDR1 and CDR2 (germline): MNHNS, SASEGT. The CDR3 runs to 14 residues. The CDR3 sequence: CASSVEPHQETQYF. CDR3 DNA: TGTGCCAGCAGTGTAGAACCACACCAAGAGACCCAGTACTTC.

The chain employs TRBV6-1 and TRBJ2-3; D unresolved. This CDR3 is built from 14 residues. The V and J ends lost 6 bases and 2 bases respectively, with 12 bases between them. Germline V gene data show CDR1 as MNHNS and CDR2 as SASEGT. The CDR3 DNA follows: TGTGCCAGCAGCGCCACCTCTACCACAGATACGCAGTATTTT. This encodes CASSATSTTDTQYF.

Details on this clone: The same CDR3 also results from other DNA sequences found in this sample. The chain has TRBV30 and TRBJ2-5; D ambiguous. The germline V gene has CDR1 GTSNPN and CDR2 SVGIG (reference sequence). Trimming stripped 0 bases from V and 7 bases from J, with 12 bases between. The CDR3 runs to 13 residues. Here the CDR3 DNA reads TGTGCCTGGAGTGTACGGGCCGGCGCGACCCAGTACTTC. Its protein is CAWSVRAGATQYF.

This chain links TRBV19 with TRBJ2-5; the D gene is possibly TRBD1 (6 bases). The DNA end lines up better with TRBJ2-7; the J call may be wrong. The CDR3 runs to 13 residues. The germline gives CDR1 LNHDA, CDR2 SQIVND (reference sequence). CDR3 in DNA: TGTGCCAGTAGTCTGGACAGTACCTACGAGCAGTACTTC. Protein: CASSLDSTYEQYF.

The genes are TRBV4-1 and TRBJ2-7; D is possibly TRBD1 (5 bases). The germline V gene encodes CDR1 MGHRA and CDR2 YSYEKL. The CDR3 covers 16 residues. The V and J ends lost 1 base and 3 bases respectively, with 16 bases between them. The DNA of the CDR3 is TGCGCCAGCAGCCAAGGGTGGGGCTCAGGAGACTACGAGCAGTACTTC. Encoded protein: CASSQGWGSGDYEQYF.

A few counts support this clone. This chain uses TRBV6-1 with TRBJ2-3; 7 nucleotides align to TRBD2. V lost 5 bases and J lost 5; bases outside the gene matches: 7. The V gene's germline CDR1 is MNHNS and CDR2 SASEGT. There are 14 residues in the CDR3. CDR3 protein: CASSRDYGVDTQYF. The CDR3 nucleotides are TGTGCCAGCAGTCGGGACTACGGGGTAGATACGCAGTATTTT.

The V and J genes are TRBV7-8 and TRBJ1-5, with D unclear. Trimming left V 0 bases short and J 6 bases short, with 9 bases between. CDR3 length: 14 residues. The germline gives CDR1 SGHVS, CDR2 FQNEAQ. In DNA, the CDR3 is TGTGCCAGCAGCTTAGCAGGAGGGTTTCAGCCCCAGCATTTT. It is translated as CASSLAGGFQPQHF. Full variable domain (rest looked up from reference TRBV7-8 and TRBJ1-5): GAGVSQSPRYKVAKRGQDVALRCDPISGHVSLFWYQQALGQGPEFLTYFQNEAQLDKSGLPSDRFFAERPEGSVSTLKIQRTQQEDSAVYLCASSLAGGFQPQHFGDGTRLSIL.

The chain links TRBV30 to TRBJ2-5, with TRBD2 as a possible D gene (6 bases). The germline V gene has CDR1 GTSNPN and CDR2 SVGIG (reference sequence). The CDR3 is 14 residues long. The V and J ends lost 4 bases and 1 base respectively, with 13 bases between them. The chain's CDR3 is CAWNFGGFQETQYF. The CDR3 nucleotides read TGTGCCTGGAATTTTGGAGGGTTCCAAGAGACCCAGTACTTC. The full variable domain, its missing parts supplied by reference TRBV30 and TRBJ2-5, is SQTIHQWPATLVQPVGSPLSLECTVEGTSNPNLYWYRQAAGRGLQLLFYSVGIGQISSEVPQNLSASRPQDRQFILSSKKLLLSDSGFYLCAWNFGGFQETQYFGPGTRLLVL.

The chain has TRBV5-1 and TRBJ1-2, with TRBD1 identical over 11 bases. V lost 6 bases, J lost 4 bases, and 5 bases stayed unmatched. CDR3 length: 14 residues. Germline V gene data show CDR1 as SGHRS and CDR2 as YFSETQ. In DNA, the CDR3 is TGCGCCAGCAACCAGGGGACAGGGGGCTATGGCTACACCTTC. Its translation is CASNQGTGGYGYTF.

Note on this clone: Other nucleotide sequences from this sample produce the same CDR3. The J gene is TRBJ2-5, the V gene TRBV9; 7 bases match TRBD1. This CDR3 comprises 15 residues. J gave up 5 bases and V 4 bases, and 11 bases lay outside the gene matches. Germline V gene data show CDR1 as SGDLS and CDR2 as YYNGEE. The CDR3: CASSTGTALGETQYF. The CDR3 coding sequence is TGTGCCAGCAGCACCGGGACAGCCCTAGGGGAGACCCAGTACTTC.

The J gene is TRBJ2-1, the V gene TRBV30, with D unresolved. Germline CDR1 is GTSNPN and CDR2 is SVGIG (reference sequence). The CDR3 spans 12 residues. The V end was cut by 3 bases, the J end by 5 bases, with 8 bases between. CDR3 sequence: CAWRPQNNEQFF. CDR3 in DNA: TGTGCCTGGAGACCCCAGAACAATGAGCAGTTCTTC.

The chain combines TRBV18 with TRBJ2-7; 8 nucleotides match TRBD2. This CDR3 has 16 amino acids. V lost 0 bases and J lost 3; bases outside the gene matches: 7. Germline-derived CDR1 and CDR2 are KGHSH and LQKENI. The CDR3 is CASSPPGAGALYEQYF. CDR3 DNA: TGTGCCAGCTCACCACCGGGAGCGGGGGCCCTCTACGAGCAGTACTTC.

The chain has TRBV10-1 and TRBJ1-2, with D unresolved. This CDR3 has 16 residues. From germline, CDR1 is WNHNN and CDR2 SYGVQD (reference sequence). Between the trimmed V and J ends, which lost 5 bases and 4 bases, there was a span of 20 bases. CDR3 sequence (DNA): TGCGCCAGCAGTCATGGAGGATCGCGAAAGACCTATGGCTACACCTTC. Translating gives CASSHGGSRKTYGYTF.